This TCR beta chain was observed in a study of identical twins. Germline CDR1 GTSNPN, CDR2 SVGIG (reference sequence). The CDR3 loop spans 15 amino acids. V was clipped by 2 bases and J by 7 bases, with 17 bases between them. TCRdb re-analysed the 5' RACE reads in MiXCR, keeping a single row per CDR3 protein. The sample shows under 250,000 distinct CDR3 sequences, about 12% of them seen only once. There are a few counts of this clonotype. The sample was also linked to a second study, of yellow fever vaccine responses in identical twins.

The chain employs TRBV30 and TRBJ2-2; D might be TRBD2 (6 bases). This sequence was found in a woman aged 18 to 35 in good health. Sequenced: memory (CD45RO+) T cells sorted from blood. The CDR3 here is CAWSLGGGEIGELFF. CDR3 in DNA: TGTGCCTGGAGTCTCGGCGGAGGGGAGATCGGGGAGCTGTTTTTT.